These T cell receptor beta chains were read from a single sample in a study of cytomegalovirus exposure and HLA in healthy donors. Profiling relied on immunoSEQ multiplex PCR, and the TCRdb table lists in-frame clones only, not all of them. The sample lists around 150,000 clones, approximately 86% occurring once. Sequencing was done on a sample of PBMCs. The receptors derive from a young woman in good health and CMV-seronegative. CDR3s include the opening cysteine and the closing phenylalanine or tryptophan. A D gene is named only where the DNA matches it firmly.

len	j_gene	d_gene	v_gene	CDR3aa
17	TRBJ2-3	TRBD2	TRBV4-2	CASSQDYAGEGWDTQYF
15	TRBJ2-1	-	TRBV6-1	CASYPEGGSHNEQFF
14	TRBJ1-3	-	TRBV7-9	CASSSDKSGNTIYF
19	TRBJ2-3	TRBD2	TRBV5-4	CASSSLPGGSGSFADTQYF
15	TRBJ1-3	-	TRBV28	CASSPPPTARNTIYF
15	TRBJ1-6	TRBD1	TRBV7-2	CASSPSGTDYSPLHF
17	TRBJ2-2	TRBD2	TRBV4-2	CASSHGASGSSVGELFF
16	TRBJ2-7	TRBD2	TRBV28	CASSLGGASGSYEQYF
14	TRBJ2-7	-	TRBV6-6	CASSYLLSSYEQYF
14	TRBJ2-5	TRBD2	TRBV11-2	CASSLGREQETQYF
10	TRBJ2-5	-	TRBV20-1	CSARRETQYF
16	TRBJ2-1	TRBD2	TRBV7-9	CASSLSLRGGANEQFF
14	TRBJ1-2	-	TRBV7-2	CASSATPGGYGYTF
11	TRBJ2-1	-	TRBV2	CASGAYNEQFF
16	TRBJ2-1	TRBD2	TRBV5-1	CASSLGVAGGPDEQFF
15	TRBJ1-1	-	TRBV4-1	CASSQAYRFRAEAFF
14	TRBJ1-5	TRBD1	TRBV2	CASSGQGADQPQHF
15	TRBJ1-4	TRBD1	TRBV19	CASTLTGDSNEKLFF
16	TRBJ2-7	TRBD2	TRBV28	CASSFSLGLAVYEQYF
16	TRBJ2-7	-	TRBV5-1	CASSLVARTSSYEQYF
16	TRBJ1-5	TRBD1	TRBV19	CARRNRGRIGNQPQHF
17	TRBJ2-3	-	TRBV21-1	CASSKGDRGRNTDTQYF
15	TRBJ2-7	TRBD1	TRBV6-1	CASSGGGAGSYEQYF
14	TRBJ1-3	-	TRBV28	CASSLSGSGNTIYF
14	-	-	TRBV30	CAWKPDTATYEQYF
14	TRBJ2-5	-	TRBV5-1	CASSSDRIPETQYF